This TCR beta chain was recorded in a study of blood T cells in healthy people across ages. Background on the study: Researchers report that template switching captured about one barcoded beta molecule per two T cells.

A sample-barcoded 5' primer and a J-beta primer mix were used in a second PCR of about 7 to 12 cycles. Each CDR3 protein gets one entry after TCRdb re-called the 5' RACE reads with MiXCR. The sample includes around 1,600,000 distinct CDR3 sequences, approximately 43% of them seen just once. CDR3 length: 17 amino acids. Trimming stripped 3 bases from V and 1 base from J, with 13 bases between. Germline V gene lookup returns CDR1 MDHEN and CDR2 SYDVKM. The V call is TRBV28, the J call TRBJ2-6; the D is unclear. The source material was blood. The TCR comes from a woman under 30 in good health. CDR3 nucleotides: TGTGCCAGCAGTTTTTTCGCCTGGGGTTCTGGGGCCAACGTCCTGACTTTC. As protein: CASSFFAWGSGANVLTF. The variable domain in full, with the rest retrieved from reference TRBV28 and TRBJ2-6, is DVKVTQSSRYLVKRTGEKVFLECVQDMDHENMFWYRQDPGLGLRLIYFSYDVKMKEKGDIPEGYSVSREKKERFSLILESASTNQTSMYLCASSFFAWGSGANVLTFGAGSRLTVL.